Listed below are T cell receptor beta chains from one sample, sequenced in a study of blood T cell repertoires in COVID-19. Sequencing was performed with immunoSEQ multiplex PCR; in TCRdb, only in-frame clones are kept and a portion is missing. The data hold 60,000 to 70,000 clones, with 80% to 90% observed a single time. Sequenced sample: peripheral blood. Source of these receptors: a woman aged 60-75 years with acute or convalescent COVID-19. The CDR3 runs from the conserved cysteine through the conserved F or W. D genes are given only for firm matches.

D gene | J gene | V gene | CDR3 protein | CDR3 DNA
- | TRBJ1-2 | TRBV18 | CASSPQAGPSYGYTF | TGTGCCAGCTCACCTCAAGCGGGACCGTCCTATGGCTACACCTTC
- | TRBJ2-4 | TRBV12-3/TRBV12-4 | CASSLSGNIQYF | TGTGCCAGCAGTTTGAGTGGAAACATTCAGTACTTC
- | TRBJ2-5 | TRBV28 | CASRGQQETQYF | TGTGCCAGCAGGGGGCAACAAGAGACCCAGTACTTC
TRBD1 | TRBJ2-7 | TRBV9 | CASSPPGTGALEKQYF | TGTGCCAGCAGCCCCCCCGGGACAGGGGCCTTGGAAAAGCAGTACTTC
TRBD2 | TRBJ2-7 | TRBV28 | CASSLKLAGGPTSYEQYF | TGTGCCAGCAGTTTAAAACTAGCGGGGGGCCCTACCTCCTACGAGCAGTACTTC
- | TRBJ1-4 | TRBV3-1/TRBV3-2 | CASSLIGGEKLFF | TGTGCCAGCAGCCTAATCGGCGGGGAAAAACTGTTTTTT
- | TRBJ1-1 | TRBV28 | CASRTPDSLSTEAFF | TGTGCCAGCAGGACCCCCGACAGTTTGAGCACTGAAGCTTTCTTT
TRBD1 | TRBJ1-4 | TRBV4-1 | CASSQEIRQGSNEKLFF | TGCGCCAGCAGCCAAGAGATTCGACAGGGATCCAATGAAAAACTGTTTTTT
- | TRBJ1-2 | TRBV3-1/TRBV3-2 | CASSQLQTARAPTYGYTF | TGTGCCAGCAGCCAACTTCAAACGGCCAGGGCCCCCACCTATGGCTACACCTTC
- | TRBJ2-2 | TRBV7-6 | CASKNERMNTGELFF | TGTGCCAGCAAAAATGAGCGTATGAACACCGGGGAGCTGTTTTTT
- | TRBJ1-4 | TRBV28 | CASSLGGVREKLFF | TGTGCCAGCAGTTTGGGGGGAGTTAGGGAAAAACTGTTTTTT